This TCR beta chain was obtained from a study of blood T cell repertoires in COVID-19. Study-level background: T cells, B-cell-depleted T cells, or PBMCs provided the cDNA or gDNA that served as material.

The CDR3 loop spans 15 amino acids. Trimming cost V 10 bases and J 3 bases; bases outside gene matches: 10. The V gene's germline CDR1 is WSHSY and CDR2 SAAADI. In the original analysis: Quantification of nucleated cells was approximated via reference gene primer amplification. The table came from immunoSEQ multiplex PCR; TCRdb's copy has only in-frame clones and leaves some out. D and trimming come from the DNA, and the V and J calls and clone size come from that table. This table holds roughly 49,000 clones, around 84% found once. The sequence was collected from a man aged 50-59 years with active COVID-19. Sequencing used peripheral blood. V is TRBV10-2 and J is TRBJ2-7; 12 bases fit TRBD2. The CDR3 protein is CATQAGTSGYYEQYF. The CDR3 DNA is TGCGCCACCCAGGCAGGGACTAGCGGGTACTACGAGCAGTACTTC.